The source of this TCR beta chain is a study of regulatory T cells in long-lasting Graves disease (dated by TCRdb to 2020 to 2022). In terms of the full investigation: In the newly diagnosed Graves' disease group, patients had been taking antithyroid drugs for less than 3 months. Persistent Graves' disease patients were compared with newly diagnosed Graves' disease patients by peripheral blood TCR sequencing and RNA sequencing. The study was conducted in China and was registered as a clinical trial. A total of about 35 samples underwent TCR sequencing, from around 13 patients with persistent Graves' disease and roughly 20 patients with newly diagnosed Graves' disease.

What the authors observed across the whole study: Peripheral blood alone was examined, since thyroid tissue, which constituted the primary lesion, could not be accessed. Persistent Graves' disease patients showed lower TCR Shannon entropy and fewer highly expanded clones than newly diagnosed patients, suggesting clonal expansion. Persistent patients shared more public clonotypes among themselves (around 3,000) than newly diagnosed patients did (about 900). The authors noted that the small sample size was a limitation that may lower accuracy. Only the TCR beta chain was sequenced and analyzed.

Libraries were made using multiplex PCR. Data came from an Illumina HiSeq 4000. CDR3 regions were amplified by Arm-PCR with iRepertoire HTBI primers to construct TCR beta libraries. Before sequencing, the PCR products went through gel purification. The published analysis was carried out like this. Gene usage analysis of CDR3 amino acid clonotypes used the roughly 60 TRBV and some 13 TRBJ segments found across samples. COPE and FqMerger were used to merge filtered high-quality paired reads into contigs. BLAST was used to align contigs to the IMGT TRBV, TRBD and TRBJ reference genes, and CDR3 was defined following IMGT. Any clonotype with a frequency above 0.1% was counted as a highly expanded clone. Shannon entropy was used to measure repertoire diversity, and the Gini coefficient was used to measure V-J evenness. Public clonotypes were defined as clonotypes shared by more than one individual. In-frame beta chains were kept once TCRdb had trimmed the public reads at Q25 with fastp and called clones with MiXCR. Under each unique CDR3 protein, matching rows form one entry showing the most common genes and DNA. Here the V and J calls rest on TCRdb's processing, not on the authors' analysis. In this sample the table shows about 310,000 distinct CDR3 sequences, 15% to 20% of which occur a single time. About 38% of the sample rests with the top ten.

The sample's time point label, decoded: newly diagnosed GD, antithyroid drugs for less than 3 months. For both TCR sequencing and RNA sequencing, RNA was extracted from PBMCs in TRIzol. The diagnosis of Graves' disease was made according to American Thyroid Association guidelines. The patients came from an endocrinology department in Xi'an, China. From each patient, around 9.3 milliliters of peripheral blood was collected into an EDTA anticoagulant tube. Ficoll Paque Plus density gradient separation was used to isolate PBMCs, and no further T cell sorting was done. An Agilent 2100 Bioanalyzer and agarose gel were used to assess RNA quality, and a NanoDrop 2000 was used to measure RNA concentration. This clonotype has ten or more counts. Its cognate antigen has yet to be identified. Nothing much larger sits one base from this clone, and base qualities are not available. The clonotype originates from a female donor with Graves disease. The sample consisted of peripheral blood mononuclear cells (PBMCs), taken at new diagnosis, from a patient treated with antithyroid drugs.

The DNA is as follows: TGTGCCAGCACTAGGGGGGGCATGTTTGGCAATCAGCCCCAGCATTTT. Its translation reads: CASTRGGMFGNQPQHF. Recombination joined TRBV6-1 with TRBJ1-5, with a tentative D gene TRBD1 over 6 matching bases. The CDR3, from cysteine to phenylalanine, totals 16 residues. Solely the CDR3 DNA is kept, with 48 bases framed from the first base. V and J are truncated by 7 bases and 2 bases respectively, leaving an intervening sequence of 18 bases. The germline V gene sets CDR1 to MNHNS and CDR2 to SASEGT.